The clone carrying this TCR beta chain was picked up a small number of times. The antigen is undetermined. One entry per CDR3 protein results from TCRdb running MiXCR on the 5' RACE reads. The sample holds approximately 300,000 distinct CDR3 sequences, 7% to 10% seen once. This sample is drawn from a study of T-cell memory formation after mild COVID-19. Study background: Clustering of TCRs was largely donor specific.

V was clipped by 0 bases and J by 3 bases; unmatched bases: 14. CDR3 length equals 20 residues. Looked up from germline, CDR1 is LGHNA and CDR2 is YNFKEQ. Study findings and constraints: CD4+ contracting clones were mainly CM and EM; CD8+ ones, EMRA. Day 15 to 85 contractors were CD4/CD8 balanced; later expanders leaned CD4+. Memory from before infection featured some responding clones, which suggests cross-reactive memory joined.

The sequenced sample consisted of PBMCs or a T cell subset sorted from them (not recorded which). This rearrangement joins TRBV4-2 to TRBJ2-1; the match to TRBD1 covers 10 bases. The source of this sequence is a man aged 18 to 29 who had mild COVID-19 (a few samples of this study predate the infection). Cell type and time point are not known. CDR3 residues: CASSQDILGRTGGDYNEQFF. The CDR3 DNA follows: TGTGCCAGCAGCCAAGATATACTTGGGCGGACAGGGGGGGACTACAATGAGCAGTTCTTC.